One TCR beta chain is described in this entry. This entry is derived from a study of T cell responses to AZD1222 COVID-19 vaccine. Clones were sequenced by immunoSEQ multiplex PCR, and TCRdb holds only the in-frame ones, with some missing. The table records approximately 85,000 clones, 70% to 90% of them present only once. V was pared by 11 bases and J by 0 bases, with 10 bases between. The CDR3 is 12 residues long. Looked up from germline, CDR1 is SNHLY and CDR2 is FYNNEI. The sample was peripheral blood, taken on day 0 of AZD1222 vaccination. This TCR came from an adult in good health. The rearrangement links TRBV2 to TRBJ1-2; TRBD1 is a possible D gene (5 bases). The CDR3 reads CAGGTTNYGYTF. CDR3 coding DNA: TGTGCCGGAGGGACGACTAACTATGGCTACACCTTC. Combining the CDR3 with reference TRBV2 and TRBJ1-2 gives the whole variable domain EPEVTQTPSHQVTQMGQEVILRCVPISNHLYFYWYRQILGQKVEFLVSFYNNEISEKSEIFDDQFSVERPDGSNFTLKIRSTKLEDSAMYFCAGGTTNYGYTFGSGTRLTVV.